These 31 T cell receptor beta chains originate from one sample sequenced in a study of CD8+ T cells in alopecia areata. Treatment given: oral pan-JAK inhibitor, 5-10 mg twice daily. Isolated RNA was reverse transcribed into cDNA used as the sequencing template. The data were produced by immunoSEQ multiplex PCR, yet TCRdb's version contains in-frame clones alone and is incomplete. The sample has about 64,000 clones; 46% are singletons. Here the sequenced sample was CD8+ T cells sorted from blood, taken around week 37, from a patient treated with tofacitinib. The receptors shown here come from a human donor with alopecia areata.

This clone has only a few counts. V and J are TRBV7-9 and TRBJ2-5; D unclear. In germline, CDR1 is SEHNR, CDR2 FQNEAQ (reference sequence). Trimming cost V 3 bases and J 5 bases, with 4 bases left between them. This CDR3 contains 11 residues. Here the CDR3 DNA reads TGTGCCAGCAGCTTCGGGGAGACCCAGTACTTC. Translation gives CASSFGETQYF.

The V and J genes are TRBV9 and TRBJ2-3, with 7 bases aligning to TRBD1. There are 15 residues in the CDR3. The germline gives CDR1 SGDLS, CDR2 YYNGEE. J lost 0 bases, V lost 2 bases, and 3 bases had no gene match. CDR3 amino acids: CASSVGQFSTDTQYF. Written as DNA, the CDR3 is TGTGCCAGCAGCGTGGGACAGTTTAGCACAGATACGCAGTATTTT.

V gene TRBV7-8 combines with J gene TRBJ2-7; D might be TRBD2 (6 bases). The CDR3 consists of 17 residues. V was clipped by 5 bases and J by 4 bases, with 24 bases between them. Germline CDR1 SGHVS, CDR2 FQNEAQ. The CDR3 region is CASSPTPARLVGYEQYF. The CDR3 DNA reads TGTGCCAGCAGCCCAACCCCCGCCCGACTAGTCGGGTACGAGCAGTACTTC. The full variable domain, completed using reference TRBV7-8 and TRBJ2-7, is GAGVSQSPRYKVAKRGQDVALRCDPISGHVSLFWYQQALGQGPEFLTYFQNEAQLDKSGLPSDRFFAERPEGSVSTLKIQRTQQEDSAVYLCASSPTPARLVGYEQYFGPGTRLTVT.

V and J are TRBV19 and TRBJ2-7; D is ambiguous. CDR1 and CDR2 from the germline V gene are LNHDA and SQIVND (reference sequence). This CDR3 is built from 13 residues. V dropped 2 bases and J dropped 3 bases, with 8 bases sitting between them. The CDR3 DNA sequence: TGTGCCAGTAGTATATCGTCGGTCTACGAGCAGTACTTC. This codes for CASSISSVYEQYF.

This clone was seen only a few times. The V call is TRBV7-2, the J call TRBJ2-5; tentatively, D is TRBD1 (5 bases). Germline CDR1 SGHTA, CDR2 FQGNSA. V was trimmed by 2 bases and J by 1 base, leaving 11 bases between them. The CDR3 length is 15 residues. The CDR3 sequence is CASSLKGRTQETQYF. Written as DNA, the CDR3 is TGTGCCAGCAGCTTAAAGGGGCGAACCCAAGAGACCCAGTACTTC.

The V call is TRBV11-1, the J call TRBJ2-7, with D tentatively TRBD1 (6 bases). Looked up from germline, CDR1 is SGHAT and CDR2 is FQDESV (reference sequence). The CDR3 sequence is 12 residues long. Trimming left V 5 bases short and J 4 bases short, with 9 bases between. The CDR3 region is CASSTGTYEQYF. The CDR3 nucleotides are TGTGCCAGCAGCACAGGGACGTACGAGCAGTACTTC.

The V and J genes are TRBV6-1 and TRBJ1-5; tentatively, D is TRBD1 (5 bases). Trimming took 3 bases from V and 7 from J, leaving 10 bases between them. Germline assignment: CDR1 MNHNS and CDR2 SASEGT. The CDR3 runs to 13 residues. The CDR3, as DNA: TGTGCCAGCAGTGACCTAGGGGAACAGCCCCAGCATTTT. Residues: CASSDLGEQPQHF.

The rearrangement links TRBV6-6 to TRBJ2-7; 8 nucleotides line up with TRBD1. The CDR3 extends over 14 amino acids. Germline loops: CDR1 MNHNY, CDR2 SVGAGI (reference sequence). V lost 6 bases to trimming and J lost 4 bases; unmatched junction nucleotides: 8. This chain's CDR3 is CASSPGTGLYEQYF. The CDR3 DNA is TGTGCCAGCAGCCCCGGGACAGGCCTATACGAGCAGTACTTC.

In its sample, this clone was seen a few times. The chain employs TRBV30 and TRBJ2-1; weak D call: TRBD2 (5 bases). Trimming left V 3 bases short and J 5 bases short, with 11 bases between. This CDR3 contains 13 residues. Looked up from germline, CDR1 is GTSNPN and CDR2 is SVGIG (reference sequence). The CDR3 DNA reads as TGTGCCTGGAGCGAGGGAGTAGACAATGAGCAGTTCTTC. Encoded protein: CAWSEGVDNEQFF.

The chain uses TRBV11-2 and TRBJ2-7; D unclear. This CDR3 comprises 15 residues. Germline-derived CDR1 and CDR2 are SGHAT and FQNNGV. V was trimmed by 3 bases and J by 6 bases, leaving 18 bases between them. CDR3 sequence: CASSLVGRRKGEQYF. The CDR3 nucleotides read TGTGCCAGCAGCTTGGTCGGAAGGAGAAAGGGCGAGCAGTACTTC.

This clone was observed a few times. The chain links TRBV30 to TRBJ2-1; TRBD2 agrees at 8 bases. The trim removed 0 bases at V and 2 bases at J, leaving 9 bases unmatched. CDR1 and CDR2 from the germline V gene are GTSNPN and SVGIG (reference sequence). The CDR3 spans 17 residues. Written as DNA, the CDR3 is TGTGCCTGGAGTGTACCAGAGCGGGAGAGTGCCTACAATGAGCAGTTCTTC. Translating gives CAWSVPERESAYNEQFF.

This rearrangement joins TRBV30 to TRBJ2-7; the match to TRBD1 covers 10 bases. Trimming cost V 2 bases and J 6 bases; bases outside gene matches: 7. Germline CDR1 is GTSNPN and CDR2 is SVGIG (reference sequence). This CDR3 is built from 14 residues. The DNA of the CDR3 is TGTGCCTGGAGTACAGGGACAGGGGACCTCGAGCAGTACTTC. Translated: CAWSTGTGDLEQYF.

This clone is termed medium-sized (0.01 to 0.1%). V gene TRBV2 combines with J gene TRBJ2-7; the D is unclear. Trimming shortened V by 5 bases and J by 1 base, and 3 bases separated the two germline ends. Germline V gives CDR1 SNHLY, CDR2 FYNNEI. This CDR3 region has 11 residues. The DNA of the CDR3 is TGTGCCAGCAGTCCTTCCTACGAGCAGTACTTC. Translating it yields CASSPSYEQYF.

This clone occurred a few times. The V and J genes are TRBV6-5 and TRBJ1-1; the D is unclear. V lost 2 bases to trimming and J lost 0 bases, with 7 bases between them. This CDR3 spans 14 amino acids. Per the germline V gene, CDR1 is MNHEY and CDR2 is SVGAGI. CDR3 sequence (DNA): TGTGCCAGCAGTTACGCCGAGTTGAACACTGAAGCTTTCTTT. Encoded protein: CASSYAELNTEAFF.

The V call is TRBV4-1, the J call TRBJ2-7; TRBD1 agrees at 9 bases. Losses at the gene ends were 3 bases for V and 2 bases for J; bases not matched to a gene: 11. In germline, CDR1 is MGHRA, CDR2 YSYEKL. This CDR3 region has 17 residues. The CDR3 sequence is CASSHPLTGGATYEQYF. The CDR3 DNA reads TGCGCCAGCAGCCACCCTCTCACAGGGGGCGCGACCTACGAGCAGTACTTC.

Comments on this clone: Other DNA sequences from this sample encode an identical CDR3 as well. This chain joins TRBV7-6 and TRBJ2-1, with D unclear. The CDR3 spans 12 residues. Germline loops: CDR1 SGHVS, CDR2 FNYEAQ. Trimming stripped 5 bases from V and 2 bases from J, with 4 bases between. The CDR3 here is CASSPTYNEQFF. DNA for the CDR3: TGTGCCAGCAGCCCTACCTACAATGAGCAGTTCTTC.

This clone was seen a handful of times. The rearrangement links TRBV13 to TRBJ2-1, with 10 nucleotides matching TRBD1. CDR3 length equals 16 residues. J lost 5 bases, V lost 5 bases, and 9 bases had no gene match. Germline CDR1 PRHDT, CDR2 FYEKMQ (reference sequence). DNA of the CDR3: TGTGCCAGCAGCCCTACTGGGACAGGGGTTAACAATGAGCAGTTCTTC. Its protein product is CASSPTGTGVNNEQFF.

This chain links TRBV29-1 with TRBJ2-7; either TRBD1 or TRBD2 may supply D (5 bases each). V lost 1 base to trimming and J lost 3 bases, with 16 bases between them. Germline V gene lookup returns CDR1 SQVTM and CDR2 ANQGSEA. This CDR3 has 15 residues. CDR3 sequence (DNA): TGCAGCGTTGAAGGGGACGGAGGAACTAACTACGAGCAGTACTTC. This sequence encodes CSVEGDGGTNYEQYF.

The chain links TRBV6-5 to TRBJ2-5, with a possible D match to TRBD1 (5 bases). From germline, CDR1 is MNHEY and CDR2 SVGAGI. The V end lost 6 bases, the J end lost 1 base, and 9 bases lay between the germline ends. CDR3 size: 13 residues. CDR3 sequence: CASRAGIQETQYF. The DNA of the CDR3 is TGTGCCAGCAGGGCAGGGATCCAAGAGACCCAGTACTTC.

This chain uses TRBV30 with TRBJ2-7; D uncertain. Trimming took off 2 bases at V and 2 bases at J, with 10 bases between the two ends. The CDR3 runs 13 residues. Germline V gene lookup returns CDR1 GTSNPN and CDR2 SVGIG (reference sequence). CDR3 in amino acids: CAWSIGAAYEQYF. DNA for the CDR3: TGTGCCTGGAGTATTGGCGCAGCCTACGAGCAGTACTTC.

The chain couples TRBV28 to TRBJ2-1; TRBD2 matches at 13 bases. Per germline, CDR1 MDHEN and CDR2 SYDVKM. V gave up 5 bases and J gave up 7 bases; unmatched junction bases: 5. The CDR3 totals 15 residues. The CDR3 spells CASSLLAGGKNEQFF. CDR3 DNA: TGTGCCAGCAGTCTACTAGCGGGAGGGAAAAATGAGCAGTTCTTC. The full variable domain, rest sourced from reference TRBV28 and TRBJ2-1, is DVKVTQSSRYLVKRTGEKVFLECVQDMDHENMFWYRQDPGLGLRLIYFSYDVKMKEKGDIPEGYSVSREKKERFSLILESASTNQTSMYLCASSLLAGGKNEQFFGPGTRLTVL.

The chain is built from TRBV7-9 and TRBJ1-5; the D gene is possibly TRBD1 (5 bases). Germline CDR1 reads SEHNR; CDR2 reads FQNEAQ (reference sequence). This CDR3 region has 12 residues. V dropped 8 bases and J dropped 3 bases, with 8 bases sitting between them. The CDR3 bases are TGTGCCAGCGGGGGTAACAATCAGCCCCAGCATTTT. Amino acids: CASGGNNQPQHF.

V usage is TRBV7-2 and J usage is TRBJ2-7; 12 nucleotides match TRBD2. The CDR3 spans 14 residues. Germline-derived CDR1 and CDR2 are SGHTA and FQGNSA. Losses at the gene ends were 4 bases for V and 4 bases for J; bases not matched to a gene: 2. The CDR3 nucleotides read TGTGCCAGCAGCTCTAGCGGGAGGGGGTACGAGCAGTACTTC. Translated: CASSSSGRGYEQYF.

This clone was seen more than once but under ten times. The rearrangement links TRBV11-2 to TRBJ2-6; no clear D. This CDR3 is built from 15 residues. Between the trimmed V and J ends, which lost 7 bases and 0 bases, there was a span of 10 bases. The germline V gene has CDR1 SGHAT and CDR2 FQNNGV. CDR3 nucleotides: TGTGCCAGCACCCTACCCCTCTCTGGGGCCAACGTCCTGACTTTC. This translates into CASTLPLSGANVLTF.

In its sample, this clone was seen once. The chain carries TRBV9 and TRBJ1-2, with D unresolved. Between the trimmed V and J ends, which lost 3 bases and 6 bases, there was a span of 6 bases. The CDR3 spans 11 residues. From germline, CDR1 is SGDLS and CDR2 YYNGEE. CDR3 in DNA: TGTGCCAGCAGCGCGTTAGATGGCTACACCTTC. This encodes CASSALDGYTF.

This chain links TRBV7-8 with TRBJ2-1; TRBD1 aligns across 8 bases. Trimming cost V 3 bases and J 5 bases; bases outside gene matches: 3. The germline V gene has CDR1 SGHVS and CDR2 FQNEAQ. The CDR3 loop spans 14 amino acids. The CDR3, as DNA: TGTGCCAGCAGCTTCGGACAGGGACACAATGAGCAGTTCTTC. Residues: CASSFGQGHNEQFF.

The chain recombines TRBV4-3 with TRBJ2-6; 7 bases line up with TRBD1. The CDR3 length is 17 residues. The V and J ends lost 0 bases and 4 bases, in that order; junction bases with no gene match: 6. The germline gives CDR1 LGHNA, CDR2 YSLEER. This chain's CDR3 is CASSQDPRGPGANVLTF. CDR3 nucleotides: TGCGCCAGCAGCCAAGATCCTAGGGGGCCCGGGGCCAACGTCCTGACTTTC.

The J gene is TRBJ1-5, the V gene TRBV4-1; the D is unclear. The CDR3 has 14 residues. Germline V gene sequence: CDR1 MGHRA, CDR2 YSYEKL. V was trimmed by 1 base and J by 4 bases, leaving 8 bases between them. The CDR3 loop is CASSQGPENQPQHF. The CDR3 DNA reads TGCGCCAGCAGCCAAGGCCCAGAAAATCAGCCCCAGCATTTT.

This chain joins TRBV27 and TRBJ1-1; tentatively, D is TRBD1 (6 bases). This CDR3 is 15 amino acids long. Germline lookup yields CDR1 MNHEY and CDR2 SMNVEV (reference sequence). Trimming pared 3 bases from V and 1 base from J, leaving 12 bases between. The DNA for the CDR3 is TGTGCCAGCAGTTTGCAGCGGGGGCCGAACACTGAAGCTTTCTTT. Translating gives CASSLQRGPNTEAFF.

The chain couples TRBV7-9 to TRBJ2-2; D unresolved. V lost 2 bases and J lost 0, with 10 bases in between. Germline values: CDR1 SEHNR, CDR2 FQNEAQ (reference sequence). There are 16 residues in the CDR3. The CDR3 sequence: CASSLYQVANTGELFF. The CDR3 DNA is TGTGCCAGCAGCTTATATCAGGTCGCGAACACCGGGGAGCTGTTTTTT.

The chain uses TRBV15 and TRBJ2-7, with 7 bases fitting TRBD1. The CDR3 contains 15 residues. V trimming: 0 bases; J trimming: 3 bases; junction bases outside the gene matches: 5. The germline V gene has CDR1 LNHNV and CDR2 YYDKDF (reference sequence). Written as DNA, the CDR3 is TGTGCCACCAGCAGAGAGGACAGGAATCACTACGAGCAGTACTTC. Its translation: CATSREDRNHYEQYF.